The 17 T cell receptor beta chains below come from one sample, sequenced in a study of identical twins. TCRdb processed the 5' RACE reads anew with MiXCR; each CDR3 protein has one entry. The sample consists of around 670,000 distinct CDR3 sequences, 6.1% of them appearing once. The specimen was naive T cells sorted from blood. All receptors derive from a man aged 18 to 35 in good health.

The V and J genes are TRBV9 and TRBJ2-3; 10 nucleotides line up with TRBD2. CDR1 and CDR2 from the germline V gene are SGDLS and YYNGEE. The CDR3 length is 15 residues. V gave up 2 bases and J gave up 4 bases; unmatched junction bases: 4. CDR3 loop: CASSVSSGSPDTQYF. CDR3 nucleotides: TGTGCCAGCAGCGTCTCTAGCGGGAGCCCAGATACGCAGTATTTT.

The CDR3 nucleotides read TGCAGTGCTAGAGGGTGGACAGGGCAGGGTCAGCCCCAGCATTTT. Amino acid sequence: CSARGWTGQGQPQHF. This rearrangement joins TRBV20-1 to TRBJ1-5, with TRBD1 matching 8 bases. Trimming took 1 base from V and 6 from J; bases not matched to a gene: 8. The CDR3 contains 15 residues. Germline lookup yields CDR1 DFQATT and CDR2 SNEGSKA (reference sequence).

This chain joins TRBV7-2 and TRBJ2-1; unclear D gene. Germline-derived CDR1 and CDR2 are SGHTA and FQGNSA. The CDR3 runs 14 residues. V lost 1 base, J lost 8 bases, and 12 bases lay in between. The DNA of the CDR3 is TGTGCCAGCAGCTTAGTATCGCTAGGCGATGAGCAGTTCTTC. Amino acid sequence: CASSLVSLGDEQFF. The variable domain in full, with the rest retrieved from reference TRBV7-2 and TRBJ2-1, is GAGVSQSPSNKVTEKGKDVELRCDPISGHTALYWYRQSLGQGLEFLIYFQGNSAPDKSGLPSDRFSAERTGGSVSTLTIQRTQQEDSAVYLCASSLVSLGDEQFFGPGTRLTVL.

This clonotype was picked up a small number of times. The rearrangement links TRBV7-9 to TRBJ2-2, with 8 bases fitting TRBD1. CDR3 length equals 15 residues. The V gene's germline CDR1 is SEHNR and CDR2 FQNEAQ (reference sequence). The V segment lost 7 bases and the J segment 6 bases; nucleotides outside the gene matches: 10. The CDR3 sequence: CASTLDREGPGELFF. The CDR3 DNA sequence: TGTGCCAGCACCCTGGACAGGGAAGGACCCGGGGAGCTGTTTTTT. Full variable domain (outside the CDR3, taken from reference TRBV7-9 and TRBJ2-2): DTGVSQNPRHKITKRGQNVTFRCDPISEHNRLYWYRQTLGQGPEFLTYFQNEAQLEKSRLLSDRFSAERPKGSFSTLEIQRTEQGDSAMYLCASTLDREGPGELFFGEGSRLTVL.

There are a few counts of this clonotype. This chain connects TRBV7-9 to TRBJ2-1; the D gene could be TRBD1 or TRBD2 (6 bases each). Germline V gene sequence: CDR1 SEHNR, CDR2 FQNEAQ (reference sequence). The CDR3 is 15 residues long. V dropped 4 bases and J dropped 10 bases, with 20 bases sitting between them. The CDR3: CASSSGAGSGEEQFF. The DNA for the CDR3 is TGTGCCAGCAGCTCGGGGGCCGGCAGTGGTGAAGAGCAGTTCTTC.

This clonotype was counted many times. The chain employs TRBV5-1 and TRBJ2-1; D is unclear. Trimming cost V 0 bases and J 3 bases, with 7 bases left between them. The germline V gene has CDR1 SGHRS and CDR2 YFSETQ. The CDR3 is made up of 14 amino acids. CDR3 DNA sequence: TGCGCCAGCAGCTTGGACACACTCTACAATGAGCAGTTCTTC. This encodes CASSLDTLYNEQFF.

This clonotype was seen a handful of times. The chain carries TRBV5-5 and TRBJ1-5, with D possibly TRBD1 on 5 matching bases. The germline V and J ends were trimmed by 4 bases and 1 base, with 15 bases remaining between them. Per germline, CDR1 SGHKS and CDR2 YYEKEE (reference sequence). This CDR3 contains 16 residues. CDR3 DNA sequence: TGTGCCAGCAGCCTTGGCGGCCGGGACAGCAATCAGCCCCAGCATTTT. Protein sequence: CASSLGGRDSNQPQHF. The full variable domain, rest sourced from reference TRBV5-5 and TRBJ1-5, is DAGVTQSPTHLIKTRGQQVTLRCSPISGHKSVSWYQQVLGQGPQFIFQYYEKEERGRGNFPDRFSARQFPNYSSELNVNALLLGDSALYLCASSLGGRDSNQPQHFGDGTRLSIL.

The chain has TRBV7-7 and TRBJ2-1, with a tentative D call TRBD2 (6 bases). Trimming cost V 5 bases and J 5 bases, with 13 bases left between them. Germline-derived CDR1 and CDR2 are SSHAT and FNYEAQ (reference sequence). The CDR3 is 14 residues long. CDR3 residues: CASSPRDSHNEQFF. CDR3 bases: TGTGCCAGCAGCCCCCGGGACTCGCACAATGAGCAGTTCTTC.

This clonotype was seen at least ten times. CDR3: CASSETGTSGGYTF. The DNA for the CDR3 is TGTGCCAGCAGTGAAACCGGGACAAGTGGCGGCTACACCTTC. V and J are TRBV6-1 and TRBJ1-2; TRBD1 might be the D (6 bases). This CDR3 has 14 amino acids. V gave up 2 bases and J gave up 8 bases, with 15 bases separating them. Germline lookup yields CDR1 MNHNS and CDR2 SASEGT.

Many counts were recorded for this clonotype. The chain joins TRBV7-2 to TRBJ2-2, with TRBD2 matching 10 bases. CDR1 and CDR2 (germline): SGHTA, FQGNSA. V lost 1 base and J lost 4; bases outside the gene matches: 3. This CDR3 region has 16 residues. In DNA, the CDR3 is TGTGCCAGCAGCTTAGTAGCGGGAGGAGGCACCGGGGAGCTGTTTTTT. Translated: CASSLVAGGGTGELFF.

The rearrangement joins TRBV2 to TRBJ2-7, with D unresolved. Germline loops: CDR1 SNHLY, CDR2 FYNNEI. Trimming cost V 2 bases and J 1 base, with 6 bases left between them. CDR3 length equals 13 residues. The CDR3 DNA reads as TGTGCCAGCAGTGAACTCAGATCCTACGAGCAGTACGTC. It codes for CASSELRSYEQYV.

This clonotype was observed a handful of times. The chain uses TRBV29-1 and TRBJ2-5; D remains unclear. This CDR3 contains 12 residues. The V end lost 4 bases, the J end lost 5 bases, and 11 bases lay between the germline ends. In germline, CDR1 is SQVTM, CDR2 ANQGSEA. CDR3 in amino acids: CSVGPGIETQYF. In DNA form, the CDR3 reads TGCAGCGTTGGGCCAGGCATTGAGACCCAGTACTTC.

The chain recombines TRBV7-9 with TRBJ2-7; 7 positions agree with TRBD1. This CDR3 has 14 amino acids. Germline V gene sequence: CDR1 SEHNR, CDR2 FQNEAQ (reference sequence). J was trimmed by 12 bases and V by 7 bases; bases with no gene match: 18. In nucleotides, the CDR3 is TGTGCCAGCACCCGGGGACAGCGAGAAAGTACTCTGTACTTC. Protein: CASTRGQRESTLYF.

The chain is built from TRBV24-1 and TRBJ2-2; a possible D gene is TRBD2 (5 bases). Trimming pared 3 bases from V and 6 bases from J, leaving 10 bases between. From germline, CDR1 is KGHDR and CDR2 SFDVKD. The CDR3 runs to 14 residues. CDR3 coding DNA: TGTGCCACCAGTGATCTGAGGGTGGCCGGGGAGCTGTTTTTT. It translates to CATSDLRVAGELFF.

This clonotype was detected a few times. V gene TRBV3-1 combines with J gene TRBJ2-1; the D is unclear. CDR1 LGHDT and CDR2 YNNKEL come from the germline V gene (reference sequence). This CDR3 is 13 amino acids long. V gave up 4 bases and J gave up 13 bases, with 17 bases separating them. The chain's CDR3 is CASSLPLEARQFF. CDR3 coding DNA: TGTGCCAGCAGCCTCCCATTAGAGGCTCGCCAGTTCTTC.

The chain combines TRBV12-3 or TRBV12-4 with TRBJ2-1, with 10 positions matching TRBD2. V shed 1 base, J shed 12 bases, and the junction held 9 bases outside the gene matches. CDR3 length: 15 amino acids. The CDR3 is CASSLGLAGAAGQFF. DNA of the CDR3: TGTGCCAGCAGTTTAGGCCTAGCGGGAGCGGCCGGGCAGTTCTTC.

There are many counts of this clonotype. The CDR3: CASSLALEPDTQYF. CDR3 sequence (DNA): TGTGCCAGCAGCTTGGCCCTCGAACCAGATACGCAGTATTTT. V is TRBV5-6 and J is TRBJ2-3; D call uncertain. This CDR3 spans 14 amino acids. Germline V CDR1 and CDR2: SGHDT, YYEEEE. V lost 0 bases and J 4 bases, leaving 9 bases between the germline ends.